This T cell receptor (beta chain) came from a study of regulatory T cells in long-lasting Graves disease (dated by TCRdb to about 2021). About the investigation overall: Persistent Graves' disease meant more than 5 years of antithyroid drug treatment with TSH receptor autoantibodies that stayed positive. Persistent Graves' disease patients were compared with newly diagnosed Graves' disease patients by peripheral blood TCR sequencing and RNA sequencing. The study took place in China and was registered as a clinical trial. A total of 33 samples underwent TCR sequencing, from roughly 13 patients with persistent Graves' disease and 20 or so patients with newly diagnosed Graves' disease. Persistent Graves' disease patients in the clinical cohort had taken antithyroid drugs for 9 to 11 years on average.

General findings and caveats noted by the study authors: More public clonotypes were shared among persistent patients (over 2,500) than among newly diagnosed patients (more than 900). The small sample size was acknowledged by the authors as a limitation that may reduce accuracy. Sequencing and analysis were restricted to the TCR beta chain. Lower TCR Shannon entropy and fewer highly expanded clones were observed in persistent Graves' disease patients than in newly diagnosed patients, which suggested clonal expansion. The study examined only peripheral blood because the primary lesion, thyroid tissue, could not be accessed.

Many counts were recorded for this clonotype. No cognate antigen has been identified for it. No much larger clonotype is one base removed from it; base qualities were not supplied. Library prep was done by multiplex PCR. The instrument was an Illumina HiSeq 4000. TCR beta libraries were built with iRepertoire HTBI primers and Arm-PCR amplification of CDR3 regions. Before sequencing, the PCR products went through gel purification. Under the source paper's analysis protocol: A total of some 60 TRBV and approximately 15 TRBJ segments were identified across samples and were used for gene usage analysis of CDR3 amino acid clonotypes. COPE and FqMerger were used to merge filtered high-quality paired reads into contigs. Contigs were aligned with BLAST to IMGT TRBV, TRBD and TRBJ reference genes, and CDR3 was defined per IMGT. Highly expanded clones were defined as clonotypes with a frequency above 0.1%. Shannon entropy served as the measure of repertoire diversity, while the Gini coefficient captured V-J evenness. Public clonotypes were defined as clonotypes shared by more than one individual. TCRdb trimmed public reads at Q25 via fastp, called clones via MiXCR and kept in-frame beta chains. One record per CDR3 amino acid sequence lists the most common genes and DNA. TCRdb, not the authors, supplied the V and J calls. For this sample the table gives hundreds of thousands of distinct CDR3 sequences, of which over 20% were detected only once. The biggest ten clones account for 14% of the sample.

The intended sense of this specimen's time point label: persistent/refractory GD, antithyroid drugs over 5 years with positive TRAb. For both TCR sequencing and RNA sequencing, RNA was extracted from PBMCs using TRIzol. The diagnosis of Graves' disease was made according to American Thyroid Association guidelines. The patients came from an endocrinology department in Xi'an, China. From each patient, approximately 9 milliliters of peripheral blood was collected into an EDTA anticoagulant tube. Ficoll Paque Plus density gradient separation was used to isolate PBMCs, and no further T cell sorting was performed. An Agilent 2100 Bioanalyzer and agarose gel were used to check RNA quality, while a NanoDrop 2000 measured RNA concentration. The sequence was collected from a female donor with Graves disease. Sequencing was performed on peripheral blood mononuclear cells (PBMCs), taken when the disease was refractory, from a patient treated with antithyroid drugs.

The CDR3 protein sequence reads: CASSLKRAYEQYF. At the DNA level, the sequence is TGTGCCAGCAGCTTAAAAAGGGCCTACGAGCAGTACTTC. Recombination connected TRBV7-2 to TRBJ2-7; the D gene assignment is ambiguous. The cysteine opens and the phenylalanine closes a CDR3 of 13 amino acids. The entry retains the CDR3 DNA only, 39 bases that are in frame from base 1. V drops 2 bases and J drops 2 bases, leaving 7 bases in between. As encoded in the germline V gene, CDR1 is SGHTA while CDR2 is FQGNSA.